These T cell receptor beta chains were read from a single sample in a study of blood T cell repertoires in COVID-19. The assay was immunoSEQ multiplex PCR, and TCRdb's table has in-frame clones only and misses some. This table holds under 350,000 clones, approximately 88% found once. The source material was PBMCs or T cells enriched from blood (not recorded which). All receptors come from a woman in her 40s who had recovered from COVID-19. Both conserved end residues are part of each CDR3. The size of a clone is reported for some rows only, either as once, few or many, or as a class for expanded clones.

size	V	J	CDR3
.	TRBV5-1	TRBJ1-3	CASSFEAGNTIYF
once	TRBV19	TRBJ1-5	CASSMGTGGQPQHF
.	TRBV5-4	TRBJ2-5	CASSSGQGAGKETQYF
.	TRBV5-8	TRBJ2-1	CASSQRGRDEQFF
.	TRBV5-4	TRBJ1-1	CASSSHRGRRANTEAFF
.	TRBV25-1	TRBJ1-2	CASSETLTGNGYTF
.	TRBV6-1	TRBJ2-1	CASSEALSGGGNEQFF
.	TRBV4-1	TRBJ1-1	CASSQTGAPEAFF
.	TRBV4-2	TRBJ2-7	CASSQAPDRAPYEQYF
.	TRBV9	TRBJ1-2	CASSPTDLYGYTF
.	TRBV19	TRBJ1-2	CASSMWRGQVGYTF
.	TRBV27	TRBJ2-5	CASSLAGVQETQYF
.	TRBV6-5	TRBJ2-7	CASNQNRIYEQYF
.	TRBV5-6	TRBJ2-2	CASSALNGLAGNTGELFF
once	TRBV6-2/TRBV6-3	TRBJ2-7	CASSNQRESYEQYF
.	TRBV2	TRBJ1-1	CASKRQVNTEAFF
.	TRBV27	TRBJ2-7	CASSPYDSGRTNEQYF
.	TRBV5-1	TRBJ2-1	CASSWGTGRNEQFF